This T cell receptor (beta chain) was obtained from a study of cytomegalovirus exposure and HLA in healthy donors. The study's findings and limits: TCR beta sequences reportedly predicted most subjects' HLA-A and HLA-B alleles accurately. TCR beta sequences numbering about 17,000 were associated with HLA alleles at 0.05 false discovery rate in a later analysis. Clonal expansion was found to be greater in HLA-associated TCR beta chains than in equally common others in a later analysis.

This CDR3 is built from 16 residues. PCR used 60 Vbeta primers and 13 Jbeta primers. The table came from immunoSEQ multiplex PCR; TCRdb's copy has only in-frame clones and leaves some out. The profile shows tens of thousands of clones, approximately 71% of them singletons. This clone was recorded only once. Its antigen is not known. This chain uses TRBV21-1 with TRBJ1-5; the table gives TRBD1 as D, unverified against the DNA. TRBV21-1 is given as a pseudogene. The sequenced sample consisted of PBMCs. The receptor was isolated from a woman in her 40s in good health and CMV-seropositive. CDR3 bases: TGTGCCAGCAGCAGGAGGGAGGACAGGGGAAATCAGCCCCAGCATTTT. It yields the protein CASSRREDRGNQPQHF.